The 15 T cell receptor beta chains listed next were all sequenced from one sample in a study of blood T cell repertoires in COVID-19. Only in-frame clones appear in the TCRdb table, and some are missing; sequencing was by immunoSEQ multiplex PCR. The sample gives approximately 150,000 clones, about 90% of which show up once; roughly two fifths is in the top ten. Sequencing was carried out using peripheral blood. The origin of the receptors is a man aged 50-59 years who had recovered from COVID-19.

J is TRBJ2-5 and V is TRBV6-5, with unresolved D. Looked up from germline, CDR1 is MNHEY and CDR2 is SVGAGI. Trimming stripped 7 bases from V and 2 bases from J, with 14 bases between. The CDR3 has 14 residues. In DNA form, the CDR3 reads TGTGCCAGCACCTGGAGTGTAGCACAAGAGACCCAGTACTTC. Translation: CASTWSVAQETQYF.

This rearrangement joins TRBV14 to TRBJ2-3; 9 nucleotides match TRBD1. CDR3 size: 17 residues. Germline assignment: CDR1 SGHDN and CDR2 FVKESK. V lost 3 bases, J lost 1 base, and 8 bases stayed unmatched. CDR3 protein: CASSHSGTGFGTDTQYF. As DNA, the CDR3 is TGTGCCAGCAGCCACTCCGGGACAGGGTTTGGCACAGATACGCAGTATTTT.

CDR3 protein: CASSETGVYGYTF. The DNA for the CDR3 is TGTGCCAGCAGTGAAACAGGGGTCTATGGCTACACCTTC. The chain carries TRBV25-1 and TRBJ1-2; TRBD1 matches at 7 bases. The CDR3 runs 13 residues. V trimming: 2 bases; J trimming: 4 bases; junction bases outside the gene matches: 1. The germline CDR1 and CDR2 sequences are MGHDK and SYGVNS.

This chain joins TRBV7-2 and TRBJ2-1, with a possible D match to TRBD2 (6 bases). CDR1 is SGHTA, CDR2 FQGNSA, per germline. V was clipped by 5 bases and J by 6 bases, with 14 bases between them. This CDR3 is 14 amino acids long. The CDR3 reads CASSPMGGSNEQFF. The CDR3 nucleotides are TGTGCCAGCAGCCCTATGGGGGGATCCAATGAGCAGTTCTTC.

The rearrangement links TRBV3-1 (or the pseudogene TRBV3-2) to TRBJ2-7; TRBD2 aligns across 10 bases. Germline CDR1 and CDR2: LGHDT and YNNKEL (reference sequence). V was pared by 4 bases and J by 2 bases, with 5 bases of the junction left unmatched. CDR3 length: 15 amino acids. The CDR3, as DNA: TGTGCCAGCAGCCCGCACACTAGCGGGACCTACGAGCAGTACTTC. This gives the protein CASSPHTSGTYEQYF.

The count of this clone is one. CDR3 in amino acids: CASKPWSTDEAFF. The CDR3 nucleotides read TGTGCCAGCAAGCCATGGTCGACAGATGAAGCTTTCTTT. This sequence joins TRBV6-6 and TRBJ1-1, with D possibly TRBD1 on 5 matching bases. The germline V gene encodes CDR1 MNHNY and CDR2 SVGAGI (reference sequence). V was shortened by 7 bases and J by 7 bases, with 16 bases between the two germline ends. The CDR3 is 13 amino acids.

This clone was seen just once. This chain links TRBV4-3 with TRBJ2-5; a weak D match, TRBD2 (5 bases). Trimming left V 2 bases short and J 4 bases short, with 14 bases between. CDR1 is LGHNA and CDR2 is YSLEER in the germline V gene. The CDR3 loop spans 15 amino acids. CDR3 region: CASSQSSVGGETQYF. DNA of the CDR3: TGCGCCAGCAGCCAATCATCGGTCGGAGGAGAGACCCAGTACTTC.

V gene TRBV4-3 combines with J gene TRBJ1-1; 11 nucleotides match TRBD1. The CDR3 is made up of 15 amino acids. Losses at the gene ends were 0 bases for V and 11 bases for J; bases not matched to a gene: 8. Germline loops: CDR1 LGHNA, CDR2 YSLEER. The CDR3 nucleotides read TGCGCCAGCAGCCAAGAGGCGGACAGGGGGCGGATCGCTTTCTTT. This gives the protein CASSQEADRGRIAFF.

This clone occurred a few times. The genes are TRBV7-9 and TRBJ1-1, with D uncertain. Germline values: CDR1 SEHNR, CDR2 FQNEAQ (reference sequence). Deletions cut 4 bases from V and 4 bases from J, with 10 bases between. There are 13 residues in the CDR3. The CDR3, as DNA: TGTGCCAGCAGCTACGGTCCACTCACTGAAGCTTTCTTT. Translating gives CASSYGPLTEAFF.

The J gene is TRBJ2-5, the V gene TRBV19; D perhaps matches TRBD2 (5 bases). This CDR3 region has 13 residues. Germline loops: CDR1 LNHDA, CDR2 SQIVND (reference sequence). Trimming cost V 4 bases and J 1 base, with 7 bases left between them. The CDR3 loop reads CASSTTIQETQYF. For the CDR3, the DNA is TGTGCCAGTAGTACGACTATCCAAGAGACCCAGTACTTC.

V gene TRBV4-3 combines with J gene TRBJ1-1; TRBD1 agrees at 8 bases. CDR3 length: 16 amino acids. V was clipped by 0 bases and J by 1 base; unmatched bases: 4. Germline CDR1 LGHNA, CDR2 YSLEER. The CDR3 DNA sequence: TGCGCCAGCAGCCAAGATAGTACAGGGGGGAACACTGAAGCTTTCTTT. This encodes CASSQDSTGGNTEAFF.

This chain joins TRBV30 and TRBJ2-3, with 9 positions matching TRBD1. The CDR3 totals 14 residues. J lost 6 bases, V lost 4 bases, and 8 bases had no gene match. CDR1 and CDR2 (germline): GTSNPN, SVGIG (reference sequence). The CDR3: CAWTRQGVLDTQYF. In DNA form, the CDR3 reads TGTGCCTGGACCAGACAGGGGGTCCTGGATACGCAGTATTTT.

This chain links TRBV5-3 with TRBJ2-1, with 10 positions matching TRBD2. TRBV5-3 falls under the ORF class, with uncertain function. V lost 4 bases to trimming and J lost 3 bases; unmatched junction nucleotides: 19. This CDR3 is built from 20 residues. CDR3 protein: CARSVPSGGGLGGYYNEQFF. The CDR3, as DNA: TGTGCCAGAAGCGTCCCTAGCGGGGGCGGCCTGGGAGGCTACTACAATGAGCAGTTCTTC.

J is TRBJ2-7 and V is TRBV12-2; the table's TRBD1 call for D was not verified on the DNA. TRBV12-2 is a recognized pseudogene. This CDR3 has 13 amino acids. This CDR3 reads CASRSLTDGEQYF. The CDR3 DNA follows: TGTGCAAGTCGCTCCCTTACAGACGGCGAGCAGTACTTC.

V and J are TRBV7-9 and TRBJ1-2; no firm D call. V lost 6 bases to trimming and J lost 7 bases, with 21 bases between them. Germline-derived CDR1 and CDR2 are SEHNR and FQNEAQ (reference sequence). There are 15 residues in the CDR3. This chain's CDR3 is CASSTEGAAHIGYTF. The DNA for the CDR3 is TGTGCCAGCAGTACTGAGGGCGCAGCGCATATTGGCTACACCTTC. Filled out from reference TRBV7-9 and TRBJ1-2, the complete variable domain reads DTGVSQNPRHKITKRGQNVTFRCDPISEHNRLYWYRQTLGQGPEFLTYFQNEAQLEKSRLLSDRFSAERPKGSFSTLEIQRTEQGDSAMYLCASSTEGAAHIGYTFGSGTRLTVV.